This TCR beta chain was documented in a study of resident and recirculating memory T cells in vitiligo. Repertoires were generated with immunoSEQ multiplex PCR, while TCRdb's copy carries only in-frame clones and drops some. This table holds 72,000 or so clones, 90% to 95% found once. Anyone treated within the previous three months was excluded. V was clipped by 5 bases and J by 3 bases, with 25 bases between them. The CDR3 contains 18 residues. Germline values: CDR1 SGHVS, CDR2 FQNEAQ. Sequencing input: blood. The source is a male donor with vitiligo. V usage is TRBV7-8 and J usage is TRBJ2-5; D might be TRBD2 (5 bases). The CDR3 DNA reads as TGTGCCAGCAGCATGCGGTTTGGGGAGAACTGGCGGGAAGAGACCCAGTACTTC. Translated: CASSMRFGENWREETQYF.